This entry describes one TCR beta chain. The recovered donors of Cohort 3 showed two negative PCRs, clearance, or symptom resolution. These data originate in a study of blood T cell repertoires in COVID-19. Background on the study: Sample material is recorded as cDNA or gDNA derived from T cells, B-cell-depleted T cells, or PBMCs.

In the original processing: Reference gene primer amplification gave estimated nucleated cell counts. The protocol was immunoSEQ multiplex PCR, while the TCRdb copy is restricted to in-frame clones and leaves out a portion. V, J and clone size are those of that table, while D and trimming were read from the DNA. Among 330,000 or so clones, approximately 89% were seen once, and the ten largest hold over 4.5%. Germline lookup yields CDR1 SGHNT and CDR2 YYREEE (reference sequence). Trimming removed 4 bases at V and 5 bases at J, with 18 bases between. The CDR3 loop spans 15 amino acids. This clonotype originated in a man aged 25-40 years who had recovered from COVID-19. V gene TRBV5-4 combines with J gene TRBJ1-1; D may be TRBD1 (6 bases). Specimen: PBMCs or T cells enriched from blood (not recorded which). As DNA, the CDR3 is TGTGCCAGCAGCCGAAGGGTGGGAGGGGGGACTGAAGCTTTCTTT. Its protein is CASSRRVGGGTEAFF.